Here is one TCR beta chain with its context. The data belong to a study of blood T cell repertoires in COVID-19. Whole-study context: Whether acute or convalescent, the COVID-19 samples came from the United States, Italy and Spain. T cells, B-cell-depleted T cells, or PBMCs provided the cDNA or gDNA that served as material.

How the authors handled the data: From reference gene primer amplification, estimates of nucleated cell counts were derived. This table comes from immunoSEQ multiplex PCR, and its TCRdb copy is limited to in-frame clones, with some not included. V and J calls and clone size are those listed in that table; D and trimming were worked out from the DNA. The sample holds around 93,000 clones; approximately 88% are singletons and the top ten take around 10%. Material for sequencing was peripheral blood. The sequence was obtained from an elderly man with acute or convalescent COVID-19.

The CDR3 DNA sequence: TGTGCCAGCAGGCGGGCGGGGACCTACGAGCAGTACTTC. Its translation: CASRRAGTYEQYF. V and J are TRBV12-3 or TRBV12-4 and TRBJ2-7; D may be TRBD2 (6 bases). This CDR3 spans 13 amino acids. V gave up 6 bases and J gave up 2 bases, with 11 bases separating them.